The sequence of this TCR beta chain was determined in a study of control samples from healthy donors and cancer patients. J lost 3 bases, V lost 2 bases, and 11 bases had no gene match. The germline CDR1 and CDR2 sequences are LGHNA and YSLEER. The CDR3 covers 17 residues. The protocol was immunoSEQ multiplex PCR, while the TCRdb copy is restricted to in-frame clones and leaves out a portion. The data contain more than 25,000 clones, around 90% of them seen just once; the ten biggest clones take up around 3.6%. The source material was formalin-fixed, paraffin-embedded tissue. The J gene is TRBJ2-3, the V gene TRBV4-3, with 7 nucleotides matching TRBD2. The TCR originated in a female donor with melanoma. The DNA for the CDR3 is TGCGCCAGCAGCCAACTCTGGACCACCGGGAGGACAGATACGCAGTATTTT. It codes for CASSQLWTTGRTDTQYF.